This T cell receptor beta chain was captured in a study of control samples from healthy donors and cancer patients. Only in-frame clones appear in the TCRdb table, and some are missing; sequencing was by immunoSEQ multiplex PCR. The profile shows roughly 120,000 clones, approximately 94% of them singletons. The V and J ends lost 4 bases and 5 bases, in that order; junction bases with no gene match: 9. The CDR3 covers 15 residues. Germline assignment: CDR1 SGHKS and CDR2 YYEKEE (reference sequence). Sequenced material: PBMCs. The clonotype was recovered from a man aged 50 or older with head and neck cancer. The chain has TRBV5-5 and TRBJ1-3; 7 bases fit TRBD1. As DNA, the CDR3 is TGTGCCAGCAGCCGGGGGGACAGCCGGCGAAACACCATATATTTT. Translating gives CASSRGDSRRNTIYF.